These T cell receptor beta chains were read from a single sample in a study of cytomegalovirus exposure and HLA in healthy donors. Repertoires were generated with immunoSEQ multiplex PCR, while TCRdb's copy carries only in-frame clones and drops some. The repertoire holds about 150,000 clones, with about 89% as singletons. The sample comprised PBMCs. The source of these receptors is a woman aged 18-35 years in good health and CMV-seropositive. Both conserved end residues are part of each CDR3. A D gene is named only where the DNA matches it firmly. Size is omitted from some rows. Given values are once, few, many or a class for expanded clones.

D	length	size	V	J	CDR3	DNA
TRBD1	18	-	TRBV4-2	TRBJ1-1	CASSQVRDRGRPNTEAFF	TGTGCCAGCAGCCAAGTACGGGACAGGGGGAGACCGAACACTGAAGCTTTCTTT
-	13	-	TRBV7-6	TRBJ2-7	CASSRDPLYEQYF	TGTGCCAGCAGCCGGGATCCATTATACGAGCAGTACTTC
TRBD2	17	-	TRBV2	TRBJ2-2	CASMRRLAGVFGGELFF	TGTGCCAGCATGAGGAGACTAGCGGGAGTCTTTGGCGGGGAGCTGTTTTTT
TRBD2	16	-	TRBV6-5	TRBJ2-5	CASSYYSPAGGETQYF	TGTGCCAGCAGTTACTATAGTCCAGCGGGAGGGGAGACCCAGTACTTC
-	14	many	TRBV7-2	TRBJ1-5	CASSRDISNQPQHF	TGTGCCAGCAGCCGGGACATTAGCAATCAGCCCCAGCATTTT
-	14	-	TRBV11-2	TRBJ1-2	CASSLELNNYGYTF	TGTGCCAGCAGCTTAGAACTCAATAACTATGGCTACACCTTC
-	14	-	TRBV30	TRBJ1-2	CAWSVGGNLGGYTF	TGTGCCTGGAGTGTGGGCGGGAACCTGGGGGGCTACACCTTC
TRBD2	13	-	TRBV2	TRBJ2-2	CASKREGRGELFF	TGTGCCAGCAAGCGGGAGGGGCGCGGGGAGCTGTTTTTT
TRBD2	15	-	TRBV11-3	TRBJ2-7	CASSSGGLAVDEQYF	TGTGCCAGCAGCTCCGGGGGACTAGCGGTGGACGAGCAGTACTTC
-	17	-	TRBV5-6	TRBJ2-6	CASSLATGFSGANVLTF	TGTGCCAGCAGCTTGGCTACAGGGTTTTCTGGGGCCAACGTCCTGACTTTC
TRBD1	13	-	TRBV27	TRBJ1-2	CASRDRGYNGYTF	TGTGCCAGCCGGGACAGGGGATACAATGGCTACACCTTC
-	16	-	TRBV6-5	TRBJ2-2	CASSYLGGTNTGELFF	TGTGCCAGCAGTTACCTTGGCGGTACGAACACCGGGGAGCTGTTTTTT
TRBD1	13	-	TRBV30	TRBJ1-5	CAWNRGGNQPQHF	TGTGCCTGGAACAGGGGTGGCAATCAGCCCCAGCATTTT
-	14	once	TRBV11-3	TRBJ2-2	CASSQQGRYGELFF	TGTGCCAGCAGCCAGCAGGGGCGATACGGGGAGCTGTTTTTT
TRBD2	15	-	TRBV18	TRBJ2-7	CASSPLASGSYEQYF	TGTGCCAGCTCACCACTTGCTAGCGGATCCTACGAGCAGTACTTC
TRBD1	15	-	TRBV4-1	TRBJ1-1	CASSRAGTANTEAFF	TGCGCCAGCAGCCGGGCTGGGACAGCGAACACTGAAGCTTTCTTT